This TCR beta chain was sequenced in a study of shared clonotypes between healthy human individuals. CD45RA+ naive and CD45RA-negative memory subsets were separated from CD4+ cells. Study conclusions and caveats: Rarefaction curves obtained for sorted subsets showed sequencing incomplete despite large depth. Clonotype sharing among the donors was expected to vary with sequencing depth. Some clonotypes were shared by all four sorted-subset donors, while others were not shared. The non-shared ones had lower generation probabilities than the shared ones.

In regard to this clone: What it binds is not known. Given a far larger clone just one base away, this is likely a sequencing read error. At the DNA level, this CDR3 is encoded by other sequences in the same sample as well.

The CDR3 totals 13 residues. V lost 7 bases to trimming and J lost 10 bases, with 17 bases between them. The germline V gene has CDR1 MNHEY and CDR2 SMNVEV (reference sequence). Clones were sequenced by immunoSEQ multiplex PCR, and TCRdb holds only the in-frame ones, with some missing. The sample includes 950,000 to 1,100,000 clones, around 76% of them seen just once. The sequencing input was memory CD4+ T cells sorted from blood. Subset specified: CD45RA-negative fraction. The receptor comes from a man aged 18 to 29 in good health. The V call is TRBV27, the J call TRBJ1-5, with a tentative D call TRBD1 (5 bases). CDR3 nucleotides: TGTGCCAGCACCGCGCAGAGGGGTCAACCCCAGCATTTT. This codes for CASTAQRGQPQHF.